This is a list of T cell receptor beta chains from one sample in a study of read filtering for tumor transcriptome and immune sequencing. TCRdb fed the reads into MiXCR, producing one record per CDR3 protein. Among 75,000 to 95,000 distinct CDR3 sequences listed, approximately 13% were seen once. Sequenced: a population of CD138-negative cells sorted from bone marrow. These receptors were taken from a donor over 35 with multiple myeloma. The CDR3 runs from the conserved cysteine through the conserved F or W. A D gene is named only where the DNA matches it firmly. Only some rows state a clone size, as once, few, many or a class for expanded clones.

CDR3nt,CDR3aa,d_gene,v_gene,j_gene,abundance
TGTGCCAGCAGCTTAGCGGGTCCGGCGAGGAACATTCAGTACTTC,CASSLAGPARNIQYF,-,TRBV7-2,TRBJ2-4,many
TGCGCCAGCAGCTTGGACGGCAGGATAGATACGCAGTATTTT,CASSLDGRIDTQYF,-,TRBV5-1,TRBJ2-3,many
TGTGCCAGCAAAAGACAGGGCCTTAACACCGGGGAGCCGTTTTTT,CASKRQGLNTGEPFF,TRBD1,TRBV12-3/TRBV12-4,TRBJ2-2,-
TGCAGCGTGGGACCGGGACTAGCGGGAGTAAATGAGCAGTTCTTC,CSVGPGLAGVNEQFF,TRBD2,TRBV29-1,TRBJ2-1,many
TGCTCCAGCAGCGTGGACGTAAACTCTGGGGCTAACGTCCTGACTTTC,CSSSVDVNSGANVLTF,-,TRBV5-1,TRBJ2-6,-
TGCAGCGTTGAAATAGGTCTGAACACTGAAGCTTTCTTT,CSVEIGLNTEAFF,-,TRBV29-1,TRBJ1-1,many
TGCAGCGTTGAAAAGGGGACCGGGGAGCTGTTTTTT,CSVEKGTGELFF,-,TRBV29-1,TRBJ2-2,few
TGTGCCAGCAAGATTGAAGACAAGTACGAGCAGTACTTC,CASKIEDKYEQYF,-,TRBV6-6,TRBJ2-7,many
TGTGCCAGCAGCCCCGGGCTAGGCAGCTCCTGCAATGAGCAGTTCTTC,CASSPGLGSSCNEQFF,-,TRBV7-8,TRBJ2-1,few
TGTGCCAGCAGCTTGGGACAGGGGGCATACTACGAGCAGTACTTC,CASSLGQGAYYEQYF,TRBD1,TRBV5-4,TRBJ2-7,many
TGTGCCAGCTCACCAGGGAGCGGCCGAGATGGGAACACTGAAGCTTTCTTT,CASSPGSGRDGNTEAFF,-,TRBV18,TRBJ1-1,many
TGTGCCAGCAGTTACGCGACCACCGAGCAGTACTTC,CASSYATTEQYF,-,TRBV6-6,TRBJ2-7,many
TGCAGTGCTAGAGGGACCCAGGGGTCCTACAATGAGCAGTTCTTC,CSARGTQGSYNEQFF,-,TRBV20-1,TRBJ2-1,many
TGCGCCAGCAGATGGACGTGGGATGGGGGAGCTTTCTTT,CASRWTWDGGAFF,-,TRBV5-1,TRBJ1-1,-
TGCAGCGCCAGCCACGTTGGGACAGATACGCAGTATTTT,CSASHVGTDTQYF,-,TRBV29-1,TRBJ2-3,-
TGCAGGACCGACATCCGGAACACTGAAGCTTTCTTT,CRTDIRNTEAFF,-,TRBV20-1,TRBJ1-1,many
TGTGCCAGCAGCTTCGGTCCCGGGACAGTAAACACTGAAGCTTTCTTT,CASSFGPGTVNTEAFF,TRBD1,TRBV11-2,TRBJ1-1,many
TGTGCCACCAGCAGAGCCCGAAAGACTAGCGGGAGCACAGATACGCAGTATTTT,CATSRARKTSGSTDTQYF,TRBD2,TRBV15,TRBJ2-3,many
TGTGCCGGCAGCCTCAACAATCAGCCCCAGCATTTT,CAGSLNNQPQHF,-,TRBV7-8,TRBJ1-5,-
TGTGCCAGCAGCGTAGAAAGGGAGAGGGGACTGCGGAACACCGGGGAGCTGTTTTTT,CASSVERERGLRNTGELFF,-,TRBV9,TRBJ2-2,many
TGTGCCTGGAGTGCCCTGACTAGCGGGGGTGAGCAGTTCTTC,CAWSALTSGGEQFF,TRBD2,TRBV30,TRBJ2-1,many
TGTGCCAGTAAATATGCGGGAGGTGAGACCCAGTACTTC,CASKYAGGETQYF,TRBD2,TRBV19,TRBJ2-5,many
TGTGCCAGCAGACTAGCGGGAAGCTCCTACAATGAGCAGCTCTTC,CASRLAGSSYNEQLF,TRBD2,TRBV11-3,TRBJ2-1,-
TGTGCCAGCAGCGAAACAGGATCTGGGGCCAACGTCCTGACTTTC,CASSETGSGANVLTF,-,TRBV9,TRBJ2-6,many
TGCAGCGTTAGGGACTGGTTCAATGAGCAGTTCTTC,CSVRDWFNEQFF,-,TRBV29-1,TRBJ2-1,many
TGTGCCAGCAGTACTTTGACAGGGGGGACCTATGGCTACACCTTC,CASSTLTGGTYGYTF,TRBD1,TRBV2,TRBJ1-2,-
TGCAGTGCTAGAACCGGGGAGGGACTCAATACGCAGTATTTT,CSARTGEGLNTQYF,TRBD2,TRBV20-1,TRBJ2-3,many
TGCAGTGCTACCGGGAGACTGGACAATGGGCAGTTCTTC,CSATGRLDNGQFF,-,TRBV20-1,TRBJ2-1,few
TGCAGCGTTGGACAGGTCCAGTCCGGGACCCAGTACTTC,CSVGQVQSGTQYF,-,TRBV29-1,TRBJ2-5,many
TGTGCCAGCAGCATCTCTAGCGGGAGCACCGGGGAGCTGTTTTTT,CASSISSGSTGELFF,TRBD2,TRBV7-2,TRBJ2-2,-
TGTGCCAGCTCACCGGCAGGTTGGAAGGGAGAAGCTTTCTTT,CASSPAGWKGEAFF,-,TRBV18,TRBJ1-1,many
TGCGCCAGCAGTGCTGGGGGGACTGAAGCTTTCTTT,CASSAGGTEAFF,-,TRBV10-1,TRBJ1-1,many
TGTGCCAGCGCTCCGAATCCCGGAGGTTACGAGCAGTACTTC,CASAPNPGGYEQYF,-,TRBV28,TRBJ2-7,-
TGTGCCAGCAGCTACTCGGACAGGGTAGCGACTTTC,CASSYSDRVATF,TRBD1,TRBV6-2/TRBV6-3,TRBJ2-6,many
TGTGCCAGCCAGGGGACCTTGAACACTGAAGCTTTCTTT,CASQGTLNTEAFF,-,TRBV27,TRBJ1-1,many
TGTGCCAGTAGGACTCAGGCTAGCTCCTCCTACGAGCAGTACTTC,CASRTQASSSYEQYF,-,TRBV19,TRBJ2-7,many
TGTGCCAGTAGTATAAGAGGGAACACCGGGGAGCTGTTTTTT,CASSIRGNTGELFF,-,TRBV19,TRBJ2-2,few
TGCGCCAGCAGCTTGGCCGTGGGGTACGAGCAGTACTTC,CASSLAVGYEQYF,-,TRBV5-1,TRBJ2-7,many
TGCGCCAGCAGCTTGTTAGGGGGTACAGAAAAACTGTTTTTT,CASSLLGGTEKLFF,-,TRBV5-1,TRBJ1-4,many
TGTGCCAGCAGCACCTCCGGAGGATTCGAGACCCAGTACTTC,CASSTSGGFETQYF,-,TRBV7-6,TRBJ2-5,many
TGCGCCAGCAGCTTGGGAGAGGGTGTCGAGCCCCAGCATTTT,CASSLGEGVEPQHF,-,TRBV5-1,TRBJ1-5,many
TGCGCCTCGAAGCGGGGGGACACCGGGGAGCTGTTTTTT,CASKRGDTGELFF,TRBD2,TRBV5-1,TRBJ2-2,many
TGTGCCAGCAGCAAAGGATCCAGGACATTCAAAAACATTCAGTACTTC,CASSKGSRTFKNIQYF,-,TRBV21-1,TRBJ2-4,many
TGCGCCAGCAGCCTGGACAGGGGTTACGAGCAGTACTTC,CASSLDRGYEQYF,TRBD1,TRBV5-1,TRBJ2-7,many
TGCGCCAGCAGCCCGGGGGACCTCCGGGGGGAGGAAAAACTGTTTTTT,CASSPGDLRGEEKLFF,-,TRBV5-1,TRBJ1-4,many
TGTGCCAGCAGCGTGACTCCCAGCTCCTACGAGCAGTACTTC,CASSVTPSSYEQYF,-,TRBV9,TRBJ2-7,many
TGCGCCAGCAGCTTGGCCGTGGTGGGCGATGAGCAGTTCTTC,CASSLAVVGDEQFF,-,TRBV5-1,TRBJ2-1,many
TGCGCCAGCAGCTCTAGCGGGGGGGGCTACAATGAGCAGTTCTTC,CASSSSGGGYNEQFF,TRBD2,TRBV5-1,TRBJ2-1,many
TGCAGTGCTACCTTGACAGGGGGCCCAACTAATGAAAAACTGTTTTTT,CSATLTGGPTNEKLFF,TRBD1,TRBV20-1,TRBJ1-4,many
TGCGCCAGCAGCCACACCGACTTGGATGAGCAGTTCTTC,CASSHTDLDEQFF,-,TRBV5-1,TRBJ2-1,many
TGTGCCAGCTCCCCACACGGGACCGTAGCGGGAGTCTACAATGAGCAGTTCTTC,CASSPHGTVAGVYNEQFF,TRBD2,TRBV11-2,TRBJ2-1,many
TGCGCCAGCAGCTACTATGGACAGGGGGTAGATGGCTACACCTTC,CASSYYGQGVDGYTF,TRBD1,TRBV5-1,TRBJ1-2,many
TGCAGTGCTAGTCAAGGGCACAAGACAGATACGCAGTATTTT,CSASQGHKTDTQYF,-,TRBV20-1,TRBJ2-3,many
TGTGCCAGCAGCTTAGAAGGGGGGGTAAAACCGTTTTTT,CASSLEGGVKPFF,-,TRBV7-9,TRBJ1-4,many
TGTGCCAGCAGCTTAGCGCTAGGCGGAGGAGAGACCCAGTACTTC,CASSLALGGGETQYF,-,TRBV7-9,TRBJ2-5,many
TGCGCCAGCAGCTTTCGGGGGTACGAGCAGTACTTC,CASSFRGYEQYF,-,TRBV5-1,TRBJ2-7,many
TGTGCCAGCAGCTCGGCTTTCGGCTTCGTTGCGGAGCTGTTTTTT,CASSSAFGFVAELFF,-,TRBV7-9,TRBJ2-2,many
TGCGCCAGCAGCCAAGGAGGTAGCGGGAGGGATACGCAGTATTTT,CASSQGGSGRDTQYF,TRBD2,TRBV4-1,TRBJ2-3,many
TGTGCCAGCAGCCTAAAGACAGACCTGCGGTACGAGCAGTACTTC,CASSLKTDLRYEQYF,-,TRBV5-4,TRBJ2-7,many